The 27 T cell receptor beta chains presented below share a single source sample, sequenced in a study of beta chain features in type 1 diabetes. Expressed TCRB transcripts were sequenced because the entire RNA isolate underwent reverse transcription. Data came from immunoSEQ multiplex PCR; TCRdb stores just in-frame clones and leaves some out. The top ten hold 2% to 3% of the sample, which has around 170,000 clones, less than 9.5% seen once. Material: central memory CD4+ T cells from blood. All receptors derive from a woman younger than 35 in good health.

Here the CDR3 reads CASSRQGPAYGYTF. CDR3 DNA: TGTGCCAGCAGTAGACAGGGGCCTGCTTATGGCTACACCTTC. The V call is TRBV25-1, the J call TRBJ1-2; 8 bases agree with TRBD1. The V gene end was trimmed by 5 bases and the J gene end by 5 bases; junction bases not matched to a gene: 7. CDR3 length: 14 amino acids. CDR1 is MGHDK, CDR2 SYGVNS, per germline.

Worth noting for this clone: Distinct nucleotide sequences in the sample also encode this CDR3. This chain links TRBV2 with TRBJ1-1, with a weak D call TRBD1 (5 bases). V shed 6 bases and J shed 1 base, with 9 bases lying between them. Germline V gene lookup returns CDR1 SNHLY and CDR2 FYNNEI. The CDR3 length is 13 residues. This chain's CDR3 is CASSPQGNTEAFF. The CDR3 DNA is TGTGCCAGCAGCCCTCAGGGGAACACTGAAGCTTTCTTT.

This clone was seen more than once but under ten times. This rearrangement joins TRBV29-1 to TRBJ1-2; TRBD1 might be the D (5 bases). Germline V lookup: CDR1 SQVTM, CDR2 ANQGSEA. V was cut by 0 bases and J by 9 bases, with 8 bases left in between. The CDR3 consists of 11 residues. In nucleotides, the CDR3 is TGCAGCGTTGAAGAGGGGCTTCGCTACACCTTC. Protein sequence: CSVEEGLRYTF.

Only a few counts were recorded for this clone. This chain uses TRBV11-2 with TRBJ2-1; TRBD2 agrees at 8 bases. The CDR3 contains 15 residues. Germline-derived CDR1 and CDR2 are SGHAT and FQNNGV. Germline trimming cut 5 bases from V and 3 bases from J; bases unmatched to any gene: 6. The chain's CDR3 is CASSNSGTNYNEQFF. Here the CDR3 DNA reads TGTGCCAGCAGCAATAGCGGGACAAACTACAATGAGCAGTTCTTC. Full variable domain (remainder filled in from reference TRBV11-2 and TRBJ2-1): EAGVAQSPRYKIIEKRQSVAFWCNPISGHATLYWYQQILGQGPKLLIQFQNNGVVDDSQLPKDRFSAERLKGVDSTLKIQPAKLEDSAVYLCASSNSGTNYNEQFFGPGTRLTVL.

The chain uses TRBV5-1 and TRBJ2-4, with D maybe TRBD2 (6 bases). V lost 0 bases and J 8 bases, leaving 12 bases between the germline ends. The germline V gene encodes CDR1 SGHRS and CDR2 YFSETQ. This CDR3 has 14 amino acids. CDR3 DNA: TGCGCCAGCAGCTTGGAGGAGGGCTTGGACATTCAGTACTTC. Translating gives CASSLEEGLDIQYF.

In this sample, this clone turned up a few times. The gene calls are TRBV5-1 and TRBJ2-1; a possible D gene is TRBD2 (5 bases). The CDR3 has 14 amino acids. Germline V CDR1 and CDR2: SGHRS, YFSETQ. The V end was cut by 3 bases, the J end by 3 bases, with 10 bases between. Here the CDR3 reads CASSSGLVYNEQFF. The CDR3 DNA sequence: TGCGCCAGCAGCTCCGGACTGGTCTACAATGAGCAGTTCTTC.

About this clone itself: Other DNA sequences of this sample code for an identical CDR3. This sequence joins TRBV30 and TRBJ1-3, with D tentatively TRBD1 (6 bases). This CDR3 is built from 15 residues. Trimming removed 0 bases at V and 0 bases at J, with 9 bases between. From germline, CDR1 is GTSNPN and CDR2 SVGIG (reference sequence). The CDR3 reads CAWSVGQLSGNTIYF. The DNA of the CDR3 is TGTGCCTGGAGTGTAGGACAGCTCTCTGGAAACACCATATATTTT.

The rearrangement joins TRBV30 to TRBJ2-1, with D possibly matching TRBD1 (5 bases). CDR1 is GTSNPN and CDR2 is SVGIG in the germline V gene (reference sequence). CDR3 size: 14 residues. V lost 5 bases and J lost 6, with 17 bases in between. CDR3 DNA: TGTGCCTGGGGGCAGGGAAGTCCCCGCAATGAGCAGTTCTTC. Its protein product is CAWGQGSPRNEQFF.

This clone was counted only a few times. The chain links TRBV5-1 to TRBJ1-2, with D possibly being TRBD1 (6 bases). The germline CDR1 and CDR2 sequences are SGHRS and YFSETQ. The CDR3 covers 16 residues. The V and J ends lost 3 bases and 1 base respectively, with 16 bases between them. In nucleotides, the CDR3 is TGCGCCAGCAGCTCGAGTATGGACAGATATAACTATGGCTACACCTTC. This codes for CASSSSMDRYNYGYTF.

The chain carries TRBV5-8 and TRBJ2-7; 8 nucleotides line up with TRBD1. The germline CDR1 and CDR2 sequences are SGHTS and YDEGEE. V was clipped by 4 bases and J by 2 bases; unmatched bases: 2. The CDR3 sequence is 13 residues long. CDR3 loop: CASSRTGPYEQYF. The CDR3 region has the DNA TGTGCCAGCAGCCGGACAGGGCCCTACGAGCAGTACTTC.

This clone came up a few times. The chain links TRBV15 to TRBJ1-1, with a tentative D call TRBD1 (6 bases). V gave up 5 bases and J gave up 5 bases, with 12 bases separating them. The CDR3 loop spans 13 amino acids. Germline CDR1 and CDR2: LNHNV and YYDKDF (reference sequence). CDR3 amino acids: CATSSQGQTEAFF. The CDR3 DNA sequence: TGTGCCACCAGCTCACAGGGTCAGACTGAAGCTTTCTTT.

This clone has more than one count but fewer than ten. The chain couples TRBV2 to TRBJ2-1; D remains ambiguous. Germline V lookup: CDR1 SNHLY, CDR2 FYNNEI. Trimming removed 4 bases at V and 6 bases at J, with 7 bases between. The CDR3 has 12 residues. The CDR3 reads CASSGAVNEQFF. The CDR3 DNA reads as TGTGCCAGCAGTGGTGCGGTCAATGAGCAGTTCTTC.

The sample holds a few counts of this clone. The chain is built from TRBV5-8 and TRBJ2-1; 15 nucleotides align to TRBD2. The CDR3 loop spans 17 amino acids. Germline assignment: CDR1 SGHTS and CDR2 YDEGEE. Trimming removed 4 bases from V and 2 bases from J; junction bases left unmatched: 4. The CDR3 protein is CASSGTSGRTAYNEQFF. For the CDR3, the DNA is TGTGCCAGCAGCGGGACTAGCGGGAGGACTGCCTACAATGAGCAGTTCTTC. The entire variable domain, with the rest obtained from reference TRBV5-8 and TRBJ2-1, is as follows: EAGVTQSPTHLIKTRGQQATLRCSPISGHTSVYWYQQALGLGLQFLLWYDEGEERNRGNFPPRFSGRQFPNYSSELNVNALELEDSALYLCASSGTSGRTAYNEQFFGPGTRLTVL.

V gene TRBV6-6 combines with J gene TRBJ1-2; a possible D gene is TRBD1 (6 bases). Germline V gene sequence: CDR1 MNHNY, CDR2 SVGAGI (reference sequence). This CDR3 is built from 14 residues. V was trimmed by 8 bases and J by 4 bases, leaving 17 bases between them. The CDR3 region is CASGGHYDAYGYTF. The CDR3 DNA is TGTGCCAGCGGGGGACACTACGATGCCTATGGCTACACCTTC.

The chain uses TRBV7-2 and TRBJ1-5; D is perhaps TRBD1 (5 bases). Per the germline V gene, CDR1 is SGHTA and CDR2 is FQGNSA. V was cut by 5 bases and J by 0 bases, with 11 bases left in between. The CDR3 sequence is 15 residues long. CDR3 region: CASSQWGGSNQPQHF. CDR3 DNA: TGTGCCAGCAGCCAATGGGGGGGTAGCAATCAGCCCCAGCATTTT.

The chain uses TRBV4-2 and TRBJ1-2, with TRBD1 as a possible D gene (6 bases). The V gene's germline CDR1 is LGHNA and CDR2 YNFKEQ. The V gene lost 0 bases and the J gene lost 0 bases, with 11 bases spanning the gap. The CDR3 runs 16 residues. In nucleotides, the CDR3 is TGTGCCAGCAGCCAAGACTCCGGGACATCTAACTATGGCTACACCTTC. It yields the protein CASSQDSGTSNYGYTF.

This clone was found a few times. CDR3 DNA: TGTGCCAGCAGCTTATCACTTGCTAGCGGGAACAATGAGCAGTTCTTC. Residues: CASSLSLASGNNEQFF. The chain is built from TRBV11-2 and TRBJ2-1, with 9 bases aligning to TRBD2. Germline assignment: CDR1 SGHAT and CDR2 FQNNGV. The ends lost 2 bases at V and 5 bases at J; junction bases unmatched: 7. CDR3 size: 16 residues.

The chain links TRBV4-2 to TRBJ2-4, with 10 bases identical to TRBD2. Germline loops: CDR1 LGHNA, CDR2 YNFKEQ. Trimming removed 0 bases from V and 6 bases from J; junction bases left unmatched: 11. The CDR3 spans 18 residues. CDR3 protein: CASSQDITSGGAGNIQYF. Written as DNA, the CDR3 is TGTGCCAGCAGCCAAGATATTACGAGCGGGGGGGCTGGAAACATTCAGTACTTC.

Comment on this clone: An end of the junction differs from the germline gene, which may be a read error. V usage is TRBV7-9 and J usage is TRBJ1-2; unclear D gene. Germline V gene lookup returns CDR1 SEHNR and CDR2 FQNEAQ (reference sequence). This CDR3 region has 14 residues. The CDR3 sequence: CASSQETFNYGYTF. The CDR3 region has the DNA TGCGCCAGCAGCCAAGAAACTTTTAACTATGGCTACACCTTC.

This clone was detected a few times. The rearrangement links TRBV5-1 to TRBJ1-4, with 7 nucleotides matching TRBD1. CDR1 is SGHRS, CDR2 YFSETQ, per germline. V shed 2 bases, J shed 3 bases, and the junction held 4 bases outside the gene matches. This CDR3 is built from 15 residues. The CDR3, as DNA: TGCGCCAGCAGCTTCACAGGGGATCCTAATGAAAAACTGTTTTTT. Translating gives CASSFTGDPNEKLFF.

The sample holds a few counts of this clone. The chain carries TRBV7-8 and TRBJ1-5; 9 bases are a match to TRBD1. The V gene end was trimmed by 4 bases and the J gene end by 7 bases; junction bases not matched to a gene: 11. Per the germline V gene, CDR1 is SGHVS and CDR2 is FQNEAQ. This CDR3 is built from 16 residues. The CDR3 spells CASSSWTGDRGQPQHF. In DNA, the CDR3 is TGTGCCAGCAGCTCCTGGACAGGGGATAGGGGACAGCCCCAGCATTTT.

This clone was detected only once. V usage is TRBV5-4 and J usage is TRBJ1-3; a possible D gene is TRBD1 (6 bases). CDR1 and CDR2 (germline): SGHNT, YYREEE (reference sequence). V shed 5 bases and J shed 0 bases, with 21 bases lying between them. The CDR3 length is 18 residues. Written as DNA, the CDR3 is TGTGCCAGCAGTTGGACAGAGTCGAGTACATACTCTGGAAACACCATATATTTT. Amino acid sequence: CASSWTESSTYSGNTIYF.

This clone was picked up a small number of times. This rearrangement joins TRBV18 to TRBJ1-2; TRBD1 matches 12 bases. Germline V gives CDR1 KGHSH, CDR2 LQKENI. The CDR3 covers 17 residues. After removal of 5 bases from V and 8 bases from J, the junction contained 15 bases not matched to a gene. CDR3 bases: TGTGCCAGCTCATCGACTCAACCGGGACAGGGGGCGCAAGGCTACACCTTC. Translating it yields CASSSTQPGQGAQGYTF.

The genes are TRBV12-5 and TRBJ2-7; D ambiguous. Germline V CDR1 and CDR2: LGHNT, FRNRAP. The CDR3 is 11 residues long. V lost 4 bases, J lost 3 bases, and 4 bases lay in between. This CDR3 is CASGSNYEQYF. The CDR3 nucleotides read TGTGCTAGTGGTTCCAACTACGAGCAGTACTTC. Using reference TRBV12-5 and TRBJ2-7 for the parts outside the CDR3, the full variable domain is DARVTQTPRHKVTEMGQEVTMRCQPILGHNTVFWYRQTMMQGLELLAYFRNRAPLDDSGMPKDRFSAEMPDATLATLKIQPSEPRDSAVYFCASGSNYEQYFGPGTRLTVT.

This chain connects TRBV30 to TRBJ2-1, with TRBD2 matching 12 bases. Germline CDR1 GTSNPN, CDR2 SVGIG (reference sequence). The CDR3 covers 20 residues. Germline trimming cut 4 bases from V and 0 bases from J; bases unmatched to any gene: 16. CDR3 in DNA: TGTGCCTGGACCTATCAGGGCGCTGGACTAGCGGGAACCTCCTACAATGAGCAGTTCTTC. This codes for CAWTYQGAGLAGTSYNEQFF. Supplemented by reference TRBV30 and TRBJ2-1, the full variable domain reads SQTIHQWPATLVQPVGSPLSLECTVEGTSNPNLYWYRQAAGRGLQLLFYSVGIGQISSEVPQNLSASRPQDRQFILSSKKLLLSDSGFYLCAWTYQGAGLAGTSYNEQFFGPGTRLTVL.

This clone showed up just a few times. The V call is TRBV18, the J call TRBJ1-5, with TRBD1 identical over 9 bases. The CDR3 is made up of 14 amino acids. Germline trimming cut 6 bases from V and 6 bases from J; bases unmatched to any gene: 6. Germline CDR1 KGHSH, CDR2 LQKENI. CDR3 DNA sequence: TGTGCCAGCTCCCGGGACAGGGCAGGTCAGCCCCAGCATTTT. Amino acid sequence: CASSRDRAGQPQHF.

This clone was counted between two and nine times. The CDR3 DNA sequence: TGCGCCAGCAGTCAATCACCGCCGATCCACAGACTAGCGGGGGGTTACAATGAGCAGTTCTTC. It encodes CASSQSPPIHRLAGGYNEQFF. This chain links TRBV23-1 with TRBJ2-1, with TRBD2 matching 13 bases. TRBV23-1 is classed as an ORF, of uncertain function. The CDR3 has 21 residues. The junction had 15 bases not matched to a gene; V was cut back by 0 bases and J by 4 bases.